The 18 T cell receptor beta chains in this list originate from one sample, sequenced in a study of regulatory T cells in long-lasting Graves disease. Described time point: newly diagnosed GD, antithyroid drugs for less than 3 months. PBMC RNA was the source of the TCR library. Libraries of TCR beta came from iRepertoire HTBI primers plus Arm-PCR of CDR3 regions. MiXCR was run by TCRdb on the multiplex PCR reads, yielding one entry per CDR3 protein. The table has hundreds of thousands of distinct CDR3 sequences, about a sixth seen once. Here the sequenced sample was peripheral blood mononuclear cells (PBMCs), taken at new diagnosis, from a patient treated with antithyroid drugs. The origin of the receptors is a female donor with Graves disease.

Many counts were recorded for this clonotype. The gene calls are TRBV5-1 and TRBJ1-4; maybe TRBD1 (5 bases). V dropped 1 base and J dropped 5 bases, with 12 bases sitting between them. Germline values: CDR1 SGHRS, CDR2 YFSETQ. The CDR3 is 15 residues long. CDR3 sequence reads: CASSLMGRQNEKLFF. CDR3 coding DNA: TGCGCCAGCAGCTTGATGGGACGGCAAAATGAAAAACTGTTTTTT.

As concerns this clonotype: One end of the junction fails to match germline, which may point to a read error. This chain connects TRBV20-1 to TRBJ2-3, with D hard to call. Germline V lookup: CDR1 DFQATT, CDR2 SNEGSKA (reference sequence). The CDR3 is 14 amino acids. The chain's CDR3 is CSARDPLVTDTQYF. As DNA, the CDR3 is TGCAGTGCTCGAGATCCTCTAGTCACAGATACGCAGTATTTT.

The CDR3 here is CASSQALGGSYEQYF. The CDR3, as DNA: TGTGCCAGCAGCCAAGCCCTGGGCGGGTCTTACGAGCAGTACTTC. V usage is TRBV14 and J usage is TRBJ2-7, with a tentative D call TRBD2 (5 bases). Germline loops: CDR1 SGHDN, CDR2 FVKESK. The germline V and J ends were trimmed by 1 base and 4 bases, with 14 bases remaining between them. This CDR3 comprises 15 residues.

This clonotype was recorded at least ten times. This sequence joins TRBV14 and TRBJ1-6; D remains unclear. The CDR3 extends over 13 amino acids. Germline V CDR1 and CDR2: SGHDN, FVKESK. With 2 bases removed from V and 10 bases from J, the gap between germline ends came to 9 bases. The CDR3 loop reads CASSQMLGSPLHF. DNA of the CDR3: TGTGCCAGCAGCCAAATGTTGGGATCACCCCTCCACTTT.

The chain uses TRBV28 and TRBJ2-7; 10 bases line up with TRBD1. Germline CDR1 MDHEN, CDR2 SYDVKM. The length of the CDR3 is 15 residues. V dropped 2 bases and J dropped 2; count of bases not matched to a gene: 3. The CDR3 region has the DNA TGTGCCAGCAGTTTAGGGGACAGGGGAGCCTACGAGCAGTACTTC. The encoded protein is CASSLGDRGAYEQYF.

At least ten counts were recorded for this clonotype. The chain carries TRBV28 and TRBJ1-1; the D is unclear. Germline V gene data show CDR1 as MDHEN and CDR2 as SYDVKM. V shed 2 bases and J shed 3 bases, with 10 bases lying between them. The CDR3 totals 14 residues. Here the CDR3 DNA reads TGTGCCAGCAGTTTAGCAGGTATCTACACTGAAGCTTTCTTT. Encoded protein: CASSLAGIYTEAFF. Drawing the rest from reference TRBV28 and TRBJ1-1, the complete variable domain is DVKVTQSSRYLVKRTGEKVFLECVQDMDHENMFWYRQDPGLGLRLIYFSYDVKMKEKGDIPEGYSVSREKKERFSLILESASTNQTSMYLCASSLAGIYTEAFFGQGTRLTVV.

This clonotype was observed at least ten times. The rearrangement joins TRBV12-5 to TRBJ2-1; perhaps TRBD1 as D (7 bases). Germline CDR1 and CDR2: LGHNT and FRNRAP. The CDR3 has 12 amino acids. V gave up 7 bases and J gave up 10 bases, with 14 bases separating them. The CDR3 DNA is TGTGCTAGTGCTGTAGGAGGGGGCGAGCAGTTCTTC. Protein sequence: CASAVGGGEQFF.

The gene calls are TRBV19 and TRBJ2-7; TRBD2 matches at 10 bases. Germline CDR1 LNHDA, CDR2 SQIVND (reference sequence). The CDR3 covers 15 residues. Trimming took 4 bases from V and 2 from J; bases not matched to a gene: 5. The CDR3 loop reads CASSRVLAGTYEQYF. In DNA form, the CDR3 reads TGTGCCAGTAGTAGGGTACTAGCGGGAACCTACGAGCAGTACTTC. Filled out from reference TRBV19 and TRBJ2-7, the complete variable domain reads DGGITQSPKYLFRKEGQNVTLSCEQNLNHDAMYWYRQDPGQGLRLIYYSQIVNDFQKGDIAEGYSVSREKKESFPLTVTSAQKNPTAFYLCASSRVLAGTYEQYFGPGTRLTVT.

The table lists this clonotype with many counts. The chain recombines TRBV24-1 with TRBJ1-4, with D maybe TRBD1 (5 bases). Germline-derived CDR1 and CDR2 are KGHDR and SFDVKD. V lost 4 bases and J lost 8, with 13 bases in between. This CDR3 region has 14 residues. CDR3 nucleotides: TGTGCCACCAGTGACCCCCAGGACAAGGAAAAACTGTTTTTT. Protein product: CATSDPQDKEKLFF.

This clonotype was counted many times. This sequence joins TRBV3-1 and TRBJ1-1; the match to TRBD1 covers 7 bases. The trim removed 6 bases at V and 6 bases at J, leaving 7 bases unmatched. This CDR3 contains 13 residues. Germline V CDR1 and CDR2: LGHDT, YNNKEL (reference sequence). CDR3 protein: CASREQGRAEAFF. The CDR3 DNA follows: TGTGCCAGCAGGGAACAGGGGCGCGCTGAAGCTTTCTTT.

This clonotype has a count of ten or more. The CDR3 region has the DNA TGTGCCAGCAGCCCGCGTTCTAGTACCCTCTTTTACGAGCAGTACTTC. This translates into CASSPRSSTLFYEQYF. This chain uses TRBV7-2 with TRBJ2-7, with D uncertain. The V gene lost 5 bases and the J gene lost 4 bases, with 21 bases spanning the gap. The CDR3 has 16 residues. Germline V gives CDR1 SGHTA, CDR2 FQGNSA.

The table lists this clonotype with many counts. The chain has TRBV30 and TRBJ2-5, with TRBD2 matching 11 bases. The CDR3 totals 15 residues. Trimming at V came to 5 bases and at J to 4 bases, leaving 9 bases not matched to a gene. Germline V gives CDR1 GTSNPN, CDR2 SVGIG (reference sequence). This CDR3 reads CAWGRGLAGGETQYF. The CDR3 bases are TGTGCCTGGGGGCGTGGGCTAGCGGGAGGAGAGACCCAGTACTTC.

The chain joins TRBV6-2 or TRBV6-3 to TRBJ2-1; 14 positions agree with TRBD2. V dropped 6 bases and J dropped 0; count of bases not matched to a gene: 1. Germline CDR1 and CDR2: MNHEY and SVGEGT. This CDR3 is built from 16 residues. CDR3 loop: CASRGLAGGSYNEQFF. The CDR3, as DNA: TGTGCCAGCAGAGGACTAGCGGGAGGCTCCTACAATGAGCAGTTCTTC.

This clonotype was seen ten or more times. V is TRBV27 and J is TRBJ2-3; possibly TRBD2 for D (6 bases). This CDR3 region has 13 residues. The germline V and J ends were trimmed by 8 bases and 5 bases, with 14 bases remaining between them. Germline CDR1 is MNHEY and CDR2 is SMNVEV (reference sequence). CDR3 sequence reads: CASSGSGEDTQYF. In DNA, the CDR3 is TGTGCCAGCTCCGGCTCGGGAGAAGATACGCAGTATTTT.

This clonotype was counted only a few times. V and J are TRBV19 and TRBJ2-5; TRBD1 is a possible D gene (5 bases). The ends were cut back, 5 bases at V and 1 base at J, with 11 bases in the middle. The CDR3 runs 14 residues. In germline, CDR1 is LNHDA, CDR2 SQIVND (reference sequence). For the CDR3, the DNA is TGTGCCAGTAGTCCACGACAGATCCAAGAGACCCAGTACTTC. Translated: CASSPRQIQETQYF. The entire variable domain, with the rest obtained from reference TRBV19 and TRBJ2-5, is as follows: DGGITQSPKYLFRKEGQNVTLSCEQNLNHDAMYWYRQDPGQGLRLIYYSQIVNDFQKGDIAEGYSVSREKKESFPLTVTSAQKNPTAFYLCASSPRQIQETQYFGPGTRLLVL.

This chain uses TRBV27 with TRBJ2-7, with 12 nucleotides matching TRBD2. The CDR3 runs to 16 residues. J lost 0 bases, V lost 8 bases, and 8 bases had no gene match. The germline gives CDR1 MNHEY, CDR2 SMNVEV (reference sequence). CDR3 sequence reads: CASHGLAGSSSYEQYF. CDR3 nucleotide sequence: TGTGCCAGCCACGGACTAGCGGGATCGAGCTCCTACGAGCAGTACTTC.

In DNA form, the CDR3 reads TGTGCCAGCAGCCAAGATTTGACTAGCGGACACTCCTACGAGCAGTACTTC. Protein product: CASSQDLTSGHSYEQYF. The V gene is TRBV4-2, the J gene TRBJ2-7; the match to TRBD2 covers 9 bases. The CDR3 has 17 residues. The J segment lost 0 bases and the V segment lost 0 bases, leaving 6 bases of the junction unmatched. Germline V gives CDR1 LGHNA, CDR2 YNFKEQ.

At least ten counts were recorded for this clonotype. V usage is TRBV9 and J usage is TRBJ1-2; maybe TRBD1 (5 bases). The germline CDR1 and CDR2 sequences are SGDLS and YYNGEE. Deletions cut 2 bases from V and 6 bases from J, with 20 bases between. The CDR3 has 16 amino acids. The CDR3 region has the DNA TGTGCCAGCAGCGTCAAAAATTCCGGGACGGACAATGGCTACACCTTC. Translated, it gives CASSVKNSGTDNGYTF.